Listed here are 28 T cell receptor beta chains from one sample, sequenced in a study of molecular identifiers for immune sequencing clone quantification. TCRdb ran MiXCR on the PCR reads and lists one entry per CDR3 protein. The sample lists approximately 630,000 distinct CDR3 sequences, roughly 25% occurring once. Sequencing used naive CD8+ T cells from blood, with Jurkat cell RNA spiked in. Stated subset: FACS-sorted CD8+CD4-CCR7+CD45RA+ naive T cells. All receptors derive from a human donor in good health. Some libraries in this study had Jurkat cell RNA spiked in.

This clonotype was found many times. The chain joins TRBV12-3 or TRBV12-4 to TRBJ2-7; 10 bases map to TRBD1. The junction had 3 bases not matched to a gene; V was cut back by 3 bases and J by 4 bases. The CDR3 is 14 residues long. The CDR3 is CASSLGTGVYEQYF. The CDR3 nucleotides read TGTGCCAGCAGTTTGGGGACAGGGGTTTACGAGCAGTACTTC.

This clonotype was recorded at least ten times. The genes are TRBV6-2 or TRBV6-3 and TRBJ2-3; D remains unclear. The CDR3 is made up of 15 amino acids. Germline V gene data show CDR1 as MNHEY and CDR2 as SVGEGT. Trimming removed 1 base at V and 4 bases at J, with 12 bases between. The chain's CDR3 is CASSYWSPGADTQYF. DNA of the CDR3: TGTGCCAGCAGTTACTGGAGCCCTGGGGCAGATACGCAGTATTTT.

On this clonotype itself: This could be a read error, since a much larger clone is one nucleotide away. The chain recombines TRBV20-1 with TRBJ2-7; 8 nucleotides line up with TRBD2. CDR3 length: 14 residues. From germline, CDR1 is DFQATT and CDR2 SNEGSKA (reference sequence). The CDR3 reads CSARSQREIYKQYF. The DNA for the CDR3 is TGCAGTGCTAGATCCCAGCGGGAGATCTACAAGCAGTACTTC.

The CDR3 DNA reads as TGTGCCACCCCGGAGGAGGGCCCTGGAAACACCATATATTTT. This gives the protein CATPEEGPGNTIYF. This chain links TRBV11-2 with TRBJ1-3; D not certain. The V and J ends lost 10 bases and 2 bases respectively, with 15 bases between them. Germline V gene data show CDR1 as SGHAT and CDR2 as FQNNGV. CDR3 length equals 14 residues.

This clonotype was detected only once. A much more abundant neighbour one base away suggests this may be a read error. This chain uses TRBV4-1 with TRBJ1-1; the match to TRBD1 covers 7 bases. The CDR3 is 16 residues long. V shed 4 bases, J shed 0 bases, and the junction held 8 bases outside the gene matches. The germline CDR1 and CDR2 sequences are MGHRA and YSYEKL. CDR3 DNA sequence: TGCGCCAGCAGCCGAGTTGCGGGACAGCTGAACACTGAAGCTTTCTTT. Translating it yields CASSRVAGQLNTEAFF.

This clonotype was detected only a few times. The CDR3 sequence: CAISEGSSYEQYF. The CDR3 DNA reads as TGTGCCATCAGTGAGGGCAGCTCCTACGAGCAGTACTTC. The chain recombines TRBV10-3 with TRBJ2-7, with unresolved D. Germline loops: CDR1 ENHRY, CDR2 SYGVKD. V lost 2 bases to trimming and J lost 0 bases, with 5 bases between them. The CDR3 extends over 13 amino acids.

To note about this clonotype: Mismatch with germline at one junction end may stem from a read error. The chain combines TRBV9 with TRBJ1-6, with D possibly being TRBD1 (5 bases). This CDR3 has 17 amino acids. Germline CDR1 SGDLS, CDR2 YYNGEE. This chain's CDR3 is CASGVESSGQLGSPLHF. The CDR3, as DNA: TGTGCCAGCGGCGTAGAAAGTTCGGGGCAGTTAGGTTCACCCCTCCACTTT.

This chain's CDR3 is CASSVNSPMNTEAFF. DNA for the CDR3: TGTGCCAGCAGTGTCAACAGCCCAATGAACACTGAAGCTTTCTTT. This chain joins TRBV25-1 and TRBJ1-1; D is undetermined. Germline assignment: CDR1 MGHDK and CDR2 SYGVNS. The CDR3 runs 15 residues. The germline V and J ends were trimmed by 4 bases and 0 bases, with 12 bases remaining between them.

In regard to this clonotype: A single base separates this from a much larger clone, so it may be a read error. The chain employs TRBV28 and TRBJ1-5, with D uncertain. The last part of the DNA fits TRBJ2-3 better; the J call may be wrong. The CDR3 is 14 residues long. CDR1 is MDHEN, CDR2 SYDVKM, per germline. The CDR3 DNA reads TGTGCCAGCAGTGGTCCCTATAGCAATCAGCCCCAGTATTTT. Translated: CASSGPYSNQPQYF.

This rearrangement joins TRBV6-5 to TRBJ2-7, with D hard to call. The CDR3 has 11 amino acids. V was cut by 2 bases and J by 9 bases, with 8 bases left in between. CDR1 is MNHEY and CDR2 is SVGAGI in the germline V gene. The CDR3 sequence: CASSYPGGQYF. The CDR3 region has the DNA TGTGCCAGCAGTTACCCAGGCGGGCAGTACTTC.

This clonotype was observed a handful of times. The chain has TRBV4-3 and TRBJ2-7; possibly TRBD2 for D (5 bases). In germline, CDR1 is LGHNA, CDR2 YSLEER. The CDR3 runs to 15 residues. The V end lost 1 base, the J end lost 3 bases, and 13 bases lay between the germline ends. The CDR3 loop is CASSQVDSKDYEQYF. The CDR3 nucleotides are TGCGCCAGCAGCCAAGTGGACTCTAAAGACTACGAGCAGTACTTC.

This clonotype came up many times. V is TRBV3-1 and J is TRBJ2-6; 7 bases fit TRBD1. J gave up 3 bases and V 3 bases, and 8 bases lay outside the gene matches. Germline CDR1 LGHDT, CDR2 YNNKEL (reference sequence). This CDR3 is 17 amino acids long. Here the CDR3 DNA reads TGTGCCAGCAGCCACGACCCTACAGGGGTTGGGGCCAACGTCCTGACTTTC. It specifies CASSHDPTGVGANVLTF.

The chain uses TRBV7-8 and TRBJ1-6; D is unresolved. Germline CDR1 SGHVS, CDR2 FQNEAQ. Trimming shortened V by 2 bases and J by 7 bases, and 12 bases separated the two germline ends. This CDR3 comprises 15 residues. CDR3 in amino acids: CASSLSPGGNSPLHF. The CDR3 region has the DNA TGTGCCAGCAGCTTAAGTCCCGGCGGGAATTCACCCCTCCACTTT.

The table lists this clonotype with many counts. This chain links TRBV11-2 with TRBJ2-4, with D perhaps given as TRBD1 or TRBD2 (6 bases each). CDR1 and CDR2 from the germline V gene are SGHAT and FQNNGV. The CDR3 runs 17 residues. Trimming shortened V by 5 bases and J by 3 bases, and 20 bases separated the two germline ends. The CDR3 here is CASSQGLDGGGKNIQYF. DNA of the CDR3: TGTGCCAGCAGCCAGGGCCTGGACGGGGGCGGCAAAAACATTCAGTACTTC.

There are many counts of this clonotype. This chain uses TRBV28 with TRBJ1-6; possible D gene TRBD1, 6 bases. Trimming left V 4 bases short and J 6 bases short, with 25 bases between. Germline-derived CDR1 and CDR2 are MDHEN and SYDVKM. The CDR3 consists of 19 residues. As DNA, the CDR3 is TGTGCCAGCAGTTCCGGCCCGGGACACCCCGCGGCGCCTAATTCACCCCTCCACTTT. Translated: CASSSGPGHPAAPNSPLHF. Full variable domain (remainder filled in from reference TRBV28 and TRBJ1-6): DVKVTQSSRYLVKRTGEKVFLECVQDMDHENMFWYRQDPGLGLRLIYFSYDVKMKEKGDIPEGYSVSREKKERFSLILESASTNQTSMYLCASSSGPGHPAAPNSPLHFGNGTRLTVT.

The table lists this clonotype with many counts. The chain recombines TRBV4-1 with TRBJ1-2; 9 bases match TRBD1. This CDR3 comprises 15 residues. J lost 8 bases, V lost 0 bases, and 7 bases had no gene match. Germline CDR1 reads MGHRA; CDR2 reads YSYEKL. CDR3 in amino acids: CASSQDLGTGRGYTF. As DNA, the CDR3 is TGCGCCAGCAGCCAAGATTTAGGGACAGGGCGCGGCTACACCTTC.

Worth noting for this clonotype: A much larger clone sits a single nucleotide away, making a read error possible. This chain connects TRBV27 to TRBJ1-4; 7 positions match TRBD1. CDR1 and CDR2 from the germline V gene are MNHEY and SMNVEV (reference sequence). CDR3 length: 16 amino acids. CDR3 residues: CASTDRPYATNERLFF. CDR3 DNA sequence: TGTGCCAGCACGGACAGGCCCTATGCAACTAATGAAAGACTGTTTTTT.

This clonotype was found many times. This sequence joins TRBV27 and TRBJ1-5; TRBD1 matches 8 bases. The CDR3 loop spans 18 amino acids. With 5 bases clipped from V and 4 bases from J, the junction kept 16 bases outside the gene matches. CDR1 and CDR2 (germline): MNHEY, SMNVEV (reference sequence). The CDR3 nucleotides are TGTGCCAGCAGTCCAATACACCCGGACAGGGAGAAGAATCAGCCCCAGCATTTT. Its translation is CASSPIHPDREKNQPQHF.

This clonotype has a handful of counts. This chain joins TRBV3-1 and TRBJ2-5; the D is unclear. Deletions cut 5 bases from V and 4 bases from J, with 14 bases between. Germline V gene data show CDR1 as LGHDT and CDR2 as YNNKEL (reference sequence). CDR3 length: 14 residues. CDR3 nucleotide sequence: TGTGCCAGCAGCGAAGTGGGTGAGCCAGAGACCCAGTACTTC. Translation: CASSEVGEPETQYF.

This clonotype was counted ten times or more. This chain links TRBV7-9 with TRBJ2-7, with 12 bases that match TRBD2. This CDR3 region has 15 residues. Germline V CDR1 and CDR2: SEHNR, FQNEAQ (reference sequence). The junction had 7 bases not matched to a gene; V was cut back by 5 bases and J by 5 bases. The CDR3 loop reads CASSPRLAGEHEQYF. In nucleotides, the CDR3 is TGTGCCAGCAGCCCGCGACTAGCGGGGGAGCACGAGCAGTACTTC.

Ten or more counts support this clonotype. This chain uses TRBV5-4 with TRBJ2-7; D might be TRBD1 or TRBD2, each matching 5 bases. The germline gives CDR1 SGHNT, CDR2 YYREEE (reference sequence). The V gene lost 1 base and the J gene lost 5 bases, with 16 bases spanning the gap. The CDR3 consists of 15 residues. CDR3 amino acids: CASSLRGGRTDEQYF. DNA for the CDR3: TGTGCCAGCAGCTTGCGGGGCGGTCGGACCGACGAGCAGTACTTC.

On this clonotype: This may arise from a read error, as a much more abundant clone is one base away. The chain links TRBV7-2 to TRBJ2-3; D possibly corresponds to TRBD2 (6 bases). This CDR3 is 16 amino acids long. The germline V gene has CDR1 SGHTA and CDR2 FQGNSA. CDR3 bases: TGTGCCAGCAGCTTAGGGGTTAGCGGAAACACAGCTACGCAGTATTTT. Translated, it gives CASSLGVSGNTATQYF. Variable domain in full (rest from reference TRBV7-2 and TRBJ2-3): GAGVSQSPSNKVTEKGKDVELRCDPISGHTALYWYRQSLGQGLEFLIYFQGNSAPDKSGLPSDRFSAERTGGSVSTLTIQRTQQEDSAVYLCASSLGVSGNTATQYFGPGTRLTVL.

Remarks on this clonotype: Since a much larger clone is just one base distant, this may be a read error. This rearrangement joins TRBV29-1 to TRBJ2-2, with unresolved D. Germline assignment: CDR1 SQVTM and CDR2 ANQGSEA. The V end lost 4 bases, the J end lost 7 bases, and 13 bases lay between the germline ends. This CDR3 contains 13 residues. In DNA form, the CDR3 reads TGCAGCGTTGGAGTTCGGACGTACGGGGAGCTGTTTTTT. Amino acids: CSVGVRTYGELFF.

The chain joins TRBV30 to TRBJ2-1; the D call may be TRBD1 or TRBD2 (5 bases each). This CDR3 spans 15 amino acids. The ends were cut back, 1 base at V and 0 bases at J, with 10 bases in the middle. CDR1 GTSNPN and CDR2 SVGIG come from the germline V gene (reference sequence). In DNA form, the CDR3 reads TGTGCCTGGAGTGGAGGGGCTAGCTCCTACAATGAGCAGTTCTTC. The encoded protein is CAWSGGASSYNEQFF.

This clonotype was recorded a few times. Written as DNA, the CDR3 is TGCAGTGCATACGGACTAGCGGGAGGAGTGGGCTCCTACGAGCAGTACTTC. Residues: CSAYGLAGGVGSYEQYF. This sequence joins TRBV20-1 and TRBJ2-7, with TRBD2 matching over 14 bases. This CDR3 contains 17 residues. CDR1 is DFQATT, CDR2 SNEGSKA, per germline (reference sequence). V was clipped by 6 bases and J by 0 bases; unmatched bases: 10.

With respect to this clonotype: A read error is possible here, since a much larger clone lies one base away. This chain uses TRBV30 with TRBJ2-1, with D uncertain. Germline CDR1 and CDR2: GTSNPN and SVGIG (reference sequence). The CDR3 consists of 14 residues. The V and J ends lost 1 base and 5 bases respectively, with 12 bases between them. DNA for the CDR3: TGTGCCTGGAGTGCAGGTCAGCTGAACAATGAGCAGTTCTTC. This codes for CAWSAGQLNNEQFF. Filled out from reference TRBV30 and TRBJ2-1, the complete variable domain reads SQTIHQWPATLVQPVGSPLSLECTVEGTSNPNLYWYRQAAGRGLQLLFYSVGIGQISSEVPQNLSASRPQDRQFILSSKKLLLSDSGFYLCAWSAGQLNNEQFFGPGTRLTVL.

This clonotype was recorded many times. The CDR3 is CASSLGPSGMAQPQHF. CDR3 in DNA: TGTGCCAGCAGCTTAGGGCCATCGGGGATGGCCCAGCCCCAGCATTTT. The chain carries TRBV11-2 and TRBJ1-5, with D hard to call. Per the germline V gene, CDR1 is SGHAT and CDR2 is FQNNGV. The CDR3 has 16 amino acids. V was pared by 1 base and J by 7 bases, with 17 bases between.

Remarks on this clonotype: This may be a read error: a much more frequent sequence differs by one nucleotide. The CDR3 reads CSVDAEGPPYGQYF. For the CDR3, the DNA is TGCAGCGTTGATGCTGAGGGCCCCCCGTACGGGCAGTACTTC. V gene TRBV29-1 combines with J gene TRBJ2-7; perhaps TRBD2 as D (5 bases). CDR3 size: 14 residues. The germline V gene encodes CDR1 SQVTM and CDR2 ANQGSEA.